Sequencing of this T cell receptor beta chain was carried out in a study of T cell responses to AZD1222 COVID-19 vaccine (dated by TCRdb to the early 2020s). In terms of the full investigation: AZD1222 recipients whose second dose came at about 4 weeks and those whose second dose came at about 12 weeks were combined into one group, since spike-specific TCR depth and breadth did not differ between the two schedules. Enrollment into the trials was organized by age into subgroups of 18-55, 56-69 and 70-plus years, and those subgroups contained about 150, 27 and 61 TCR-sequenced participants, respectively. A total of more than 230 trial participants underwent TCR sequencing, of whom some 210 received two doses of AZD1222 and some 25 received two doses of the MenACWY control vaccine. Findings and caveats that apply to the study as a whole: In the small 56-69-year group, the increase in depth fell short of significance, most likely because of low power. Epitopes outside the regions mutated in the B.1.351 and B.1.1.7 variants were reportedly recognized by nearly half of the unique spike-specific TCRs. Participants were mostly white British and included more females than males, and it was suggested by the authors that clonal diversity may have been underestimated. The whole spike protein was spanned by vaccine-associated CD4 TCRs, and dominant responses were seen in regions 160-218 and 743-854. Conclusions about previously exposed vaccinees are limited because only six or seven AZD1222 recipients were SARS-CoV-2 seropositive at baseline. Because no day 14 peak-response samples were available, the repertoires could be characterized only after the peak T cell response. A significant rise in spike-specific TCR breadth and depth was observed after two AZD1222 doses relative to day 0 and relative to MenACWY recipients.

For this clone: This receptor's antigen is unknown. Base qualities are missing; no much larger clone stands one base away.

The meaning of the sample's time point label: baseline before first vaccination. Samples from vaccinated people were obtained from the UK trials COV001 and COV002, which included a single-blind randomized controlled phase 2/3 trial of AZD1222 (ChAdOx1 nCoV-19) in healthy adults. For TCRbeta chain sequencing, PBMC samples were collected from trial participants at day 0 and at day 28 after the second dose. The CDR3 regions of human TCRbeta chains were subjected to immunosequencing. The original pipeline was this. TCRs in the repertoires were compared against a reference library of SARS-CoV-2-specific TCRs that had been generated with the MIRA antigen-specificity platform. Breadth was defined as the fraction of unique TCRs that were SARS-CoV-2-associated. Depth was defined as the fraction of total T cells that were SARS-CoV-2-associated. Using the MIRA data, each spike-specific TCR was assigned both to the spike region to which the TCR was reactive and to a CD4 or CD8 class. Log10-transformed breadth and depth values were compared by one-way ANOVA with Sidak's multiple comparisons tests. Here the immuneACCESS table is served through TCRdb, limited to in-frame sequences with V and J called. Missing clones are a known gap in these copies; in checked studies unresolved V genes cover under half, and the rest lacks a known reason. D and trimming were read from the DNA, whereas the V and J calls and clone size are those reported in that table. This sample holds about 140,000 clones; 80% to 95% were observed only once. Of the sample, approximately 2.3% falls within the top ten clones.

V loses 6 bases at its end and J loses 0 bases; junction bases beyond the gene matches: 5. Looking up the germline V gene yields CDR1 MNHEY and CDR2 SVGEGT. The CDR3 measures 15 amino acids from cysteine to phenylalanine. Only the CDR3 portion is preserved as DNA: 45 bases, with reading frame beginning at the first base. The starting material was peripheral blood, obtained on day 0 of AZD1222 vaccination. The rearranged segments are TRBV6-2 or TRBV6-3 and TRBJ2-3; TRBD1 fits 8 bases in the junction. The receptor comes from an adult in good health. The sequenced DNA: TGTGCCAGCAGCCTCAGGGGGCCCAGCACAGATACGCAGTATTTT. Protein translation: CASSLRGPSTDTQYF.